Included here is one TCR beta chain sequence, with context. Its antigen remains unidentified. The V gene's germline CDR1 is LNHNV and CDR2 YYDKDF (reference sequence). Trimming took 0 bases from V and 5 from J, leaving 14 bases between them. The CDR3 is 15 amino acids. This entry is derived from a study of T cell clones after liver transplantation. Overall study findings and caveats: The donor-reactive repertoire was only partly measurable in two subjects, lacking donor cells. Small, mixed patient groups and varying post-transplant times limit these conclusions.

Some clones are missing from TCRdb's copy, which holds only in-frame ones; the method was immunoSEQ multiplex PCR. This sample carries 60,000 or so clones, 71% of them seen once, and the ten largest clones take over 12%. The chain employs TRBV15 and TRBJ2-7, with D tentatively TRBD1 (6 bases). The specimen was CD4+ T cells from blood, collected before liver transplant. The receptor's source is a human donor who received a liver transplant. CDR3 residues: CATSRDPLQGNEQYF. CDR3 in DNA: TGTGCCACCAGCAGAGATCCTCTACAGGGTAACGAGCAGTACTTC.